Following are 16 T cell receptor beta chains from one sample sequenced in a study of blood T cell repertoires in COVID-19 (dated by TCRdb to the early 2020s). Receptors were amplified or captured by the immunoSEQ multiplex PCR assay. TCRdb holds this immuneACCESS table with in-frame rearrangements only. Some clones are missing; in checked studies, unresolved V genes explain under half, and the rest has no known cause. For this sample the table gives about 40,000 clones, of which 88% were detected only once. Clones ranked in the top ten supply around 9% of the sample. The sample was peripheral blood. The receptors were gathered from an older woman with acute or convalescent COVID-19.

The V call is TRBV4-3, the J call TRBJ2-5; the D gene is possibly TRBD2 (6 bases). V dropped 1 base and J dropped 5 bases, with 14 bases sitting between them. The CDR3 sequence is 15 residues long. Germline values: CDR1 LGHNA, CDR2 YSLEER. The chain's CDR3 is CASSQGTGGGETQYF. CDR3 DNA sequence: TGCGCCAGCAGCCAAGGTACAGGAGGAGGGGAGACCCAGTACTTC.

This rearrangement joins TRBV7-2 to TRBJ1-4; D is perhaps TRBD1 (6 bases). The CDR3 is made up of 15 amino acids. Trimming removed 1 base from V and 8 bases from J, with 14 bases in between. CDR1 SGHTA and CDR2 FQGNSA come from the germline V gene. Written as DNA, the CDR3 is TGTGCCAGCAGCTTAGGAGGGCCGGGGGGCGAAAAACTGTTTTTT. It is translated as CASSLGGPGGEKLFF.

The chain combines TRBV6-6 with TRBJ1-2; weak D call: TRBD1 (5 bases). The CDR3 is made up of 14 amino acids. CDR1 MNHNY and CDR2 SVGAGI come from the germline V gene (reference sequence). The ends were cut back, 1 base at V and 4 bases at J, with 10 bases in the middle. The DNA for the CDR3 is TGTGCCAGCAGTTACTTGGGGGGAACCTATGGCTACACCTTC. Translation: CASSYLGGTYGYTF.

This chain connects TRBV10-3 to TRBJ2-5; TRBD1 might be the D (5 bases). Germline values: CDR1 ENHRY, CDR2 SYGVKD. The CDR3 contains 14 residues. Trimming cost V 4 bases and J 1 base, with 10 bases left between them. CDR3 protein: CAISGARAQETQYF. The DNA for the CDR3 is TGTGCCATCAGTGGGGCCAGGGCCCAAGAGACCCAGTACTTC.

The V gene is TRBV5-1, the J gene TRBJ2-3; D ambiguous. The CDR3 length is 14 residues. With 0 bases removed from V and 0 bases from J, the gap between germline ends came to 5 bases. CDR1 and CDR2 (germline): SGHRS, YFSETQ. This CDR3 is CASSLDGSTDTQYF. The CDR3 DNA sequence: TGCGCCAGCAGCTTGGACGGGAGCACAGATACGCAGTATTTT.

This chain connects TRBV10-3 to TRBJ2-2, with 8 bases identical to TRBD1. V lost 4 bases to trimming and J lost 3 bases; unmatched junction nucleotides: 4. The CDR3 sequence is 15 residues long. Germline V CDR1 and CDR2: ENHRY, SYGVKD. DNA of the CDR3: TGTGCCATCAGTGGACAGGGACAGGACACCGGGGAGCTGTTTTTT. This gives the protein CAISGQGQDTGELFF.

This chain connects TRBV7-9 to TRBJ2-1, with D possibly being TRBD2 (6 bases). Germline V lookup: CDR1 SEHNR, CDR2 FQNEAQ (reference sequence). The germline V and J ends were trimmed by 3 bases and 7 bases, with 13 bases remaining between them. The CDR3 is 14 residues long. This CDR3 is CASSLAGRGNEQFF. The CDR3, as DNA: TGTGCCAGCAGCTTGGCGGGACGTGGGAATGAGCAGTTCTTC.

V and J are TRBV16 and TRBJ1-4, with D unresolved. CDR1 is KGHSY, CDR2 FQNENV, per germline. The CDR3 consists of 15 residues. Trimming removed 2 bases from V and 8 bases from J, with 15 bases in between. This CDR3 reads CASSQEEPSVEKLFF. The CDR3 nucleotides are TGTGCCAGCAGCCAAGAAGAACCCTCGGTCGAAAAACTGTTTTTT.

V gene TRBV6-2 or TRBV6-3 combines with J gene TRBJ1-1; tentatively, D is TRBD1 (5 bases). The V and J ends lost 4 bases and 1 base respectively, with 10 bases between them. The CDR3 runs 14 residues. Germline loops: CDR1 MNHEY, CDR2 SVGEGT. CDR3 bases: TGTGCCAGCAGTTTTCAGGGTGGGAACACTGAAGCTTTCTTT. It translates to CASSFQGGNTEAFF.

The chain has TRBV18 and TRBJ2-1, with D perhaps matching TRBD2 (6 bases). The CDR3 has 15 residues. Germline assignment: CDR1 KGHSH and CDR2 LQKENI. The ends were cut back, 2 bases at V and 4 bases at J, with 12 bases in the middle. CDR3 bases: TGTGCCAGCTCACCAGTGTCTAGCGATTACAATGAGCAGTTCTTC. Protein sequence: CASSPVSSDYNEQFF.

This sequence joins TRBV4-3 and TRBJ1-4, with D tentatively TRBD1 (6 bases). The length of the CDR3 is 14 residues. V lost 1 base and J 8 bases, leaving 11 bases between the germline ends. Germline V gene data show CDR1 as LGHNA and CDR2 as YSLEER. CDR3 DNA: TGCGCCAGCAGCCAAGGCAGGGGAGTCGAAAAACTGTTTTTT. It is translated as CASSQGRGVEKLFF.

The V and J genes are TRBV27 and TRBJ1-2, with a weak D call TRBD1 (5 bases). The V and J ends lost 8 bases and 3 bases respectively, with 13 bases between them. Germline-derived CDR1 and CDR2 are MNHEY and SMNVEV (reference sequence). This CDR3 has 13 residues. CDR3 protein: CASSPAGDYGYTF. The CDR3 coding sequence is TGTGCCAGCTCACCTGCGGGGGACTATGGCTACACCTTC.

The chain couples TRBV3-1 (or the pseudogene TRBV3-2) to TRBJ2-2; D unresolved. V was cut by 3 bases and J by 8 bases, with 13 bases left in between. The germline gives CDR1 LGHDT, CDR2 YNNKEL (reference sequence). This CDR3 is 14 amino acids long. The CDR3 region is CASSQTRSAGELFF. DNA for the CDR3: TGTGCCAGCAGCCAGACTCGCTCGGCGGGGGAGCTGTTTTTT.

This sequence joins TRBV28 and TRBJ1-1; D may be TRBD1 (6 bases). Germline V gives CDR1 MDHEN, CDR2 SYDVKM. This CDR3 spans 16 amino acids. The germline V and J ends were trimmed by 5 bases and 6 bases, with 22 bases remaining between them. In DNA form, the CDR3 reads TGTGCCAGCAGTCCCAGCCGGGGGGCGGGGGTTGCTGAAGCTTTCTTT. Protein: CASSPSRGAGVAEAFF. Full variable domain (outside the CDR3, taken from reference TRBV28 and TRBJ1-1): DVKVTQSSRYLVKRTGEKVFLECVQDMDHENMFWYRQDPGLGLRLIYFSYDVKMKEKGDIPEGYSVSREKKERFSLILESASTNQTSMYLCASSPSRGAGVAEAFFGQGTRLTVV.

V and J are TRBV18 and TRBJ1-4; no clear D gene. The CDR3 is 15 residues long. Germline lookup yields CDR1 KGHSH and CDR2 LQKENI. V was shortened by 5 bases and J by 0 bases, with 10 bases between the two germline ends. In DNA form, the CDR3 reads TGTGCCAGCTCATCGCTACGGTCAACTAATGAAAAACTGTTTTTT. This translates into CASSSLRSTNEKLFF.

The rearrangement joins TRBV7-2 to TRBJ2-5; TRBD2 aligns across 10 bases. V was pared by 1 base and J by 5 bases, with 4 bases of the junction left unmatched. CDR3 size: 15 residues. Germline assignment: CDR1 SGHTA and CDR2 FQGNSA. This CDR3 reads CASSLGAGGPETQYF. For the CDR3, the DNA is TGTGCCAGCAGCTTAGGAGCGGGGGGGCCGGAGACCCAGTACTTC.